Sequencing of this T cell receptor beta chain was carried out in a study of blood T cell repertoires in COVID-19. A Seattle source enrolled patients during active infection and followed them longitudinally. The assay was immunoSEQ multiplex PCR, and TCRdb's table has in-frame clones only and misses some. This sample carries 120,000 to 150,000 clones, 80% to 90% of them seen once, and the ten largest clones take approximately 8%. Germline V gene data show CDR1 as MNHEY and CDR2 as SMNVEV (reference sequence). Trimming at V came to 6 bases and at J to 2 bases, leaving 7 bases not matched to a gene. The CDR3 sequence is 15 residues long.

The receptor was derived from a woman aged 60-75 years with COVID-19, enrolled during active disease. Specimen: peripheral blood. The chain combines TRBV27 with TRBJ1-5; 7 nucleotides line up with TRBD1. Written as DNA, the CDR3 is TGTGCCAGCAGCACCACAGGGGTGGGCAATCAGCCCCAGCATTTT. Translated: CASSTTGVGNQPQHF.